This T cell receptor beta chain was identified during a study of blood T cell repertoires in COVID-19. Study at large: There were acute and convalescent COVID-19 samples, and they came from the United States, Italy and Spain. PBMCs, B-cell-depleted T cells, or T cells provided the cDNA or gDNA that made up the material.

Authors' analysis steps: Nucleated cell counts were estimated from reference gene primer amplification. Here immunoSEQ multiplex PCR was the method, and the copy in TCRdb shows in-frame clones only, minus some. From that table come the V and J calls and clone size; the DNA was used to work out D and trimming. The table shows 250,000 or so clones, with approximately 85% occurring only once. Germline V gives CDR1 SNHLY, CDR2 FYNNEI. The V and J ends lost 1 base and 4 bases respectively, with 5 bases between them. The CDR3 has 14 residues. Material: peripheral blood. The origin of this receptor is a woman in her 70s with acute or convalescent COVID-19. This chain joins TRBV2 and TRBJ1-6; D gene ambiguous. The CDR3: CASSEGQYNSPLHF. The DNA of the CDR3 is TGTGCCAGCAGTGAAGGGCAGTATAATTCACCCCTCCACTTT.